Shown below are 16 T cell receptor beta chains from a single sample sequenced in a study of cytomegalovirus exposure and HLA in healthy donors. PCR used 60 Vbeta primers and 13 Jbeta primers. Some clones are missing from TCRdb's copy, which holds only in-frame ones; the method was immunoSEQ multiplex PCR. This sample has hundreds of thousands of clones; approximately 85% occur once, and the top ten carry 0.2% to 0.25%. The sequenced sample consisted of PBMCs. These receptor sequences come from a girl aged 2-10 years in good health and CMV-seronegative.

A word on this clone: Sequence at one end of the junction differs from germline and may be a read error. The chain is built from TRBV2 and TRBJ2-1; 8 bases agree with TRBD2. This CDR3 has 12 amino acids. CDR1 is SNHLY, CDR2 FYNNEI, per germline. CDR3 sequence (DNA): TGTGCCAGCAGTGACGACGGGGGGGCCCAAATCTTC. The encoded protein is CASSDDGGAQIF.

This chain links TRBV10-2 with TRBJ2-7, with a tentative D call TRBD2 (5 bases). Germline lookup yields CDR1 WSHSY and CDR2 SAAADI. This CDR3 is 13 amino acids long. V gave up 6 bases and J gave up 2 bases, with 11 bases separating them. CDR3 nucleotides: TGCGCCAGCAGCCTCGGGGTTACCTACGAGCAGTACTTC. Translating it yields CASSLGVTYEQYF.

The rearrangement joins TRBV5-4 to TRBJ2-1; D is possibly TRBD2 (5 bases). Trimming removed 2 bases from V and 4 bases from J, with 16 bases in between. CDR1 and CDR2 (germline): SGHNT, YYREEE (reference sequence). This CDR3 is 16 amino acids long. CDR3 DNA: TGTGCCAGCAGCTTTGAGCGGAGGTCTTCTTACAATGAGCAGTTCTTC. It encodes CASSFERRSSYNEQFF.

The J gene is TRBJ2-7, the V gene TRBV2; TRBD2 matches 8 bases. The CDR3 has 15 residues. Germline V gives CDR1 SNHLY, CDR2 FYNNEI. V gave up 0 bases and J gave up 3 bases; unmatched junction bases: 4. In DNA, the CDR3 is TGTGCCAGCAGTGAAGCAGTCCGGGGGGGCTACGAGCAGTACTTC. This gives the protein CASSEAVRGGYEQYF.

The chain links TRBV12-5 to TRBJ1-3; D gene uncertain. From germline, CDR1 is LGHNT and CDR2 FRNRAP. The CDR3 sequence is 15 residues long. V was pared by 5 bases and J by 0 bases, with 11 bases between. The CDR3 sequence: CASGPGVGSGNTIYF. The CDR3 nucleotides are TGTGCTAGTGGTCCGGGTGTGGGCTCTGGAAACACCATATATTTT.

The chain joins TRBV5-4 to TRBJ2-1, with 7 bases that match TRBD2. The CDR3 spans 16 residues. V was clipped by 4 bases and J by 7 bases; unmatched bases: 14. In germline, CDR1 is SGHNT, CDR2 YYREEE (reference sequence). As DNA, the CDR3 is TGTGCCAGCAGCCCCTGGGGTAGGAGCGGGGTAAATGAGCAGTTCTTC. Its translation: CASSPWGRSGVNEQFF.

DNA for the CDR3: TGTGCCAGCAGTTCCCGACAGGGGAAGAGGACTGAAGCTTTCTTT. Its translation is CASSSRQGKRTEAFF. The chain combines TRBV6-5 with TRBJ1-1, with 8 bases aligning to TRBD1. This CDR3 comprises 15 residues. The V segment lost 4 bases and the J segment 5 bases; nucleotides outside the gene matches: 9. CDR1 is MNHEY, CDR2 SVGAGI, per germline.

This clone was counted once. V and J are TRBV11-2 and TRBJ1-1; 8 bases are shared with TRBD1. The CDR3 has 15 amino acids. The junction had 7 bases not matched to a gene; V was cut back by 1 base and J by 6 bases. Per germline, CDR1 SGHAT and CDR2 FQNNGV. The CDR3 bases are TGTGCCAGCAGCTTAGGGATAGGGACAGGCGCTGAAGCTTTCTTT. Its protein product is CASSLGIGTGAEAFF.

This clone showed up just once. The genes are TRBV12-5 and TRBJ2-3; D is ambiguous. CDR3 length: 14 amino acids. V was pared by 7 bases and J by 0 bases, with 11 bases between. Germline V gene sequence: CDR1 LGHNT, CDR2 FRNRAP. The CDR3 spells CASARHASTDTQYF. The CDR3 DNA reads TGTGCTAGTGCGCGCCATGCTAGCACAGATACGCAGTATTTT.

This chain uses TRBV6-5 with TRBJ2-7; 10 nucleotides line up with TRBD1. CDR1 and CDR2 from the germline V gene are MNHEY and SVGAGI. V was pared by 6 bases and J by 3 bases, with 8 bases of the junction left unmatched. The CDR3 totals 15 residues. This chain's CDR3 is CASSRSGQGNYEQYF. CDR3 in DNA: TGTGCCAGCAGCCGCTCGGGACAGGGGAACTACGAGCAGTACTTC.

This chain connects TRBV6-5 to TRBJ1-1; D is perhaps TRBD1 (5 bases). The ends were cut back, 6 bases at V and 0 bases at J, with 14 bases in the middle. Per the germline V gene, CDR1 is MNHEY and CDR2 is SVGAGI. CDR3 length: 15 residues. CDR3 nucleotides: TGTGCCAGCAGGGCTAGACAGTCCCTGAACACTGAAGCTTTCTTT. This codes for CASRARQSLNTEAFF.

The J gene is TRBJ1-5, the V gene TRBV4-1; 7 bases match TRBD1. J lost 3 bases, V lost 0 bases, and 5 bases had no gene match. CDR1 and CDR2 from the germline V gene are MGHRA and YSYEKL. The CDR3 has 16 amino acids. The CDR3 DNA is TGCGCCAGCAGCCAAGAAGGGACAGTGGACAATCAGCCCCAGCATTTT. It yields the protein CASSQEGTVDNQPQHF.

The genes are TRBV18 and TRBJ1-5; no firm D call. The V end was cut by 6 bases, the J end by 3 bases, with 9 bases between. CDR3 length equals 13 residues. Germline V lookup: CDR1 KGHSH, CDR2 LQKENI. CDR3 sequence reads: CASSQDYNQPQHF. CDR3 DNA: TGTGCCAGCTCGCAGGATTACAATCAGCCCCAGCATTTT.

This clone was seen only once. V is TRBV9 and J is TRBJ1-1, with 7 bases that match TRBD1. V trimming: 3 bases; J trimming: 4 bases; junction bases outside the gene matches: 12. The germline gives CDR1 SGDLS, CDR2 YYNGEE. This CDR3 region has 16 residues. CDR3 coding DNA: TGTGCCAGCAGCGCTACGACAGGGCTTTGGGCCACTGAAGCTTTCTTT. This sequence encodes CASSATTGLWATEAFF.

About this clone: The DNA is omitted, as the CDR3 cannot be located on it reliably, and the CDR3 follows TCRdb's listing. Other DNA sequences in this specimen translate into the identical CDR3. The gene calls are TRBV10-2 and TRBJ1-5; the table's D call, TRBD1, was not checked against the DNA. Per the germline V gene, CDR1 is WSHSY and CDR2 is SAAADI. Ends included, the CDR3 has 15 residues. The CDR3 loop reads CASTSGTGPHQPQHF.

This chain joins TRBV7-9 and TRBJ2-1, with 9 bases identical to TRBD2. CDR1 SEHNR and CDR2 FQNEAQ come from the germline V gene (reference sequence). The CDR3 has 15 amino acids. With V trimmed by 3 bases and J by 7 bases, 7 bases remained unmatched. This chain's CDR3 is CASSLIAGVGNEQFF. For the CDR3, the DNA is TGTGCCAGCAGCTTGATAGCGGGAGTAGGGAATGAGCAGTTCTTC.